What follows is one T cell receptor beta chain and its context. The antigen remains unidentified. The data were produced by immunoSEQ multiplex PCR, yet TCRdb's version contains in-frame clones alone and is incomplete. The data contain 65,000 to 95,000 clones, 90% to 95% of them singletons. This CDR3 spans 16 amino acids. V was trimmed by 1 base and J by 1 base, leaving 11 bases between them. Germline lookup yields CDR1 SGHTA and CDR2 FQGTGA. The donors belonged to the roughly 120-subject validation cohort, separate from the roughly 700-subject first cohort. The data belong to a study of cytomegalovirus exposure and HLA in healthy donors. Whole-study findings and limits: Some TCR beta chains (over 150 of them) were listed as cytomegalovirus-associated. Specificity of three CMV-associated chains for CMV antigens was verified in vitro. TCR sequences were mostly rare, though some public TCRs occurred in many donors.

The chain uses TRBV7-3 and TRBJ1-5; D is undetermined. The receptor comes from a woman aged 25 to 39 in good health and CMV-seronegative. The sample was PBMCs. CDR3 in amino acids: CASSLRSQTSNQPQHF. CDR3 bases: TGTGCCAGCAGCTTAAGGTCACAGACGAGCAATCAGCCCCAGCATTTT.